These 32 T cell receptor beta chains were sequenced from one sample in a study of OX40 agonist ivuxolimab in advanced cancers. Measured with immunoSEQ multiplex PCR; TCRdb has only the in-frame clones, and not every one. Altogether about 79,000 clones are present, about 85% being singletons, with the ten largest covering around 3.8%. The material was CD4+ or CD8+ T cells sorted from blood, obtained in a trial of the OX40 agonist ivuxolimab. The source is an adult with an advanced solid tumor such as melanoma, head and neck, liver or kidney cancer.

This chain links TRBV7-2 with TRBJ2-3; tentatively, D is TRBD1 (5 bases). The CDR3 totals 13 residues. The V and J ends lost 3 bases and 6 bases respectively, with 10 bases between them. Germline V gives CDR1 SGHTA, CDR2 FQGNSA. The DNA of the CDR3 is TGTGCCAGCAGCTTGAAAGGGGTGGATACGCAGTATTTT. It specifies CASSLKGVDTQYF.

The rearrangement links TRBV5-1 to TRBJ2-1, with 10 positions matching TRBD2. The CDR3 loop spans 15 amino acids. The germline CDR1 and CDR2 sequences are SGHRS and YFSETQ. Trimming removed 1 base from V and 5 bases from J; junction bases left unmatched: 3. DNA for the CDR3: TGCGCCAGCAGCTTGACTAGCGGGATAAACAATGAGCAGTTCTTC. This gives the protein CASSLTSGINNEQFF.

The chain is built from TRBV28 and TRBJ2-1; 11 bases line up with TRBD2. The CDR3 is 17 residues long. From germline, CDR1 is MDHEN and CDR2 SYDVKM. With 5 bases clipped from V and 6 bases from J, the junction kept 12 bases outside the gene matches. CDR3 loop: CASSGLAGPRSVNEQFF. In nucleotides, the CDR3 is TGTGCCAGCAGTGGACTAGCGGGTCCAAGGTCGGTCAATGAGCAGTTCTTC.

In this sample, this clone turned up once. J is TRBJ2-1 and V is TRBV18; 7 bases are a match to TRBD2. Germline V lookup: CDR1 KGHSH, CDR2 LQKENI. The CDR3 extends over 17 amino acids. V trimming: 10 bases; J trimming: 2 bases; junction bases outside the gene matches: 17. This CDR3 reads CATNTGMGGTAYNEQFF. The CDR3, as DNA: TGTGCCACCAACACCGGGATGGGGGGGACGGCCTACAATGAGCAGTTCTTC.

DNA for the CDR3: TGTGCCAGCAGCTCGATGGCGACTGAAGCTTTCTTT. Translating gives CASSSMATEAFF. V is TRBV7-9 and J is TRBJ1-1; no firm D call. The ends were cut back, 4 bases at V and 5 bases at J, with 8 bases in the middle. The CDR3 covers 12 residues. Germline V CDR1 and CDR2: SEHNR, FQNEAQ (reference sequence). The variable domain in full, completed from reference TRBV7-9 and TRBJ1-1, reads DTGVSQNPRHKITKRGQNVTFRCDPISEHNRLYWYRQTLGQGPEFLTYFQNEAQLEKSRLLSDRFSAERPKGSFSTLEIQRTEQGDSAMYLCASSSMATEAFFGQGTRLTVV.

J is TRBJ2-2 and V is TRBV7-3; D unresolved. Germline CDR1 reads SGHTA; CDR2 reads FQGTGA. Trimming stripped 5 bases from V and 8 bases from J, with 12 bases between. This CDR3 is 13 amino acids long. CDR3 DNA sequence: TGTGCCAGCAGCGCCGGCGGAGAGGGGGAGCTGTTTTTT. This gives the protein CASSAGGEGELFF.

The chain combines TRBV18 with TRBJ1-4, with TRBD1 matching 9 bases. Germline CDR1 KGHSH, CDR2 LQKENI. The CDR3 is made up of 14 amino acids. V shed 3 bases, J shed 7 bases, and the junction held 3 bases outside the gene matches. The CDR3 sequence: CASSPGTGTEKLFF. The CDR3 nucleotides read TGTGCCAGCTCACCCGGGACAGGGACTGAAAAACTGTTTTTT.

V and J are TRBV7-3 and TRBJ1-1; maybe TRBD1 (5 bases). The CDR3 length is 13 residues. Germline V lookup: CDR1 SGHTA, CDR2 FQGTGA. V lost 8 bases and J lost 1, with 11 bases in between. CDR3 bases: TGTGCCAGCGGCCTAACAGGGAACACTGAAGCTTTCTTT. Its protein product is CASGLTGNTEAFF.

The genes are TRBV2 and TRBJ2-1; 9 bases fit TRBD2. This CDR3 spans 15 amino acids. The V segment lost 5 bases and the J segment 2 bases; nucleotides outside the gene matches: 4. Germline V gene sequence: CDR1 SNHLY, CDR2 FYNNEI. In DNA, the CDR3 is TGTGCCAGCAGTCCTATAGCGGGAGCCTACAATGAGCAGTTCTTC. This translates into CASSPIAGAYNEQFF.

The chain is built from TRBV25-1 and TRBJ1-1; TRBD1 matches 8 bases. Germline values: CDR1 MGHDK, CDR2 SYGVNS. V dropped 4 bases and J dropped 4; count of bases not matched to a gene: 2. The CDR3 covers 13 residues. CDR3 nucleotides: TGTGCCAGCAGTGCCGACAGGGGCACTGAAGCTTTCTTT. Translated: CASSADRGTEAFF.

The chain joins TRBV5-1 to TRBJ1-2; D remains unclear. The CDR3 spans 11 residues. V dropped 5 bases and J dropped 7 bases, with 9 bases sitting between them. CDR1 and CDR2 (germline): SGHRS, YFSETQ. This chain's CDR3 is CASSSEGGYTF. In DNA form, the CDR3 reads TGCGCCAGCAGTTCCGAGGGTGGCTACACCTTC.

The rearrangement joins TRBV15 to TRBJ2-1; D gene uncertain. This CDR3 has 14 residues. The germline CDR1 and CDR2 sequences are LNHNV and YYDKDF (reference sequence). V was shortened by 0 bases and J by 0 bases, with 3 bases between the two germline ends. The DNA for the CDR3 is TGTGCCACCAGCAGAGATTTCTCCTACAATGAGCAGTTCTTC. This encodes CATSRDFSYNEQFF.

V and J are TRBV5-1 and TRBJ2-7; tentatively, D is TRBD2 (5 bases). Trimming removed 6 bases from V and 0 bases from J, with 10 bases in between. The CDR3 covers 13 residues. Germline V gene sequence: CDR1 SGHRS, CDR2 YFSETQ. CDR3: CASKRVGSYEQYF. The CDR3 nucleotides read TGCGCCAGCAAGAGGGTAGGCTCCTACGAGCAGTACTTC. The entire variable domain, with the rest obtained from reference TRBV5-1 and TRBJ2-7, is as follows: KAGVTQTPRYLIKTRGQQVTLSCSPISGHRSVSWYQQTPGQGLQFLFEYFSETQRNKGNFPGRFSGRQFSNSRSEMNVSTLELGDSALYLCASKRVGSYEQYFGPGTRLTVT.

The rearrangement uses TRBV28 and TRBJ1-2, with TRBD1 as a possible D gene (6 bases). Germline CDR1 is MDHEN and CDR2 is SYDVKM. CDR3 size: 12 residues. Trimming removed 7 bases from V and 5 bases from J, with 11 bases in between. The CDR3 region has the DNA TGTGCCAGCACTAAACAGGGTTATGGCTACACCTTC. Translation: CASTKQGYGYTF.

The chain carries TRBV7-3 and TRBJ2-2; D possibly corresponds to TRBD2 (6 bases). The CDR3 consists of 15 residues. The V gene lost 3 bases and the J gene lost 0 bases, with 8 bases spanning the gap. Germline V gene data show CDR1 as SGHTA and CDR2 as FQGTGA. CDR3 nucleotides: TGTGCCAGCAGCTTGGGACTTACGAACACCGGGGAGCTGTTTTTT. This sequence encodes CASSLGLTNTGELFF.

J is TRBJ2-7 and V is TRBV30; unclear D gene. The V end lost 3 bases, the J end lost 0 bases, and 9 bases lay between the germline ends. Germline V CDR1 and CDR2: GTSNPN, SVGIG (reference sequence). The CDR3 runs 13 residues. The CDR3 DNA sequence: TGTGCCTGGAGATCGGCTGACTCCTACGAGCAGTACTTC. It is translated as CAWRSADSYEQYF.

The rearrangement uses TRBV10-3 and TRBJ2-7, with D possibly being TRBD1 (6 bases). The CDR3 length is 15 residues. Germline lookup yields CDR1 ENHRY and CDR2 SYGVKD. Trimming removed 6 bases at V and 3 bases at J, with 18 bases between. CDR3 DNA sequence: TGTGCCATCAGCAATCCGTTACAGGGAATCTACGAGCAGTACTTC. Its protein product is CAISNPLQGIYEQYF.

This clone was seen more than once but under ten times. This chain uses TRBV7-8 with TRBJ2-3; possibly TRBD1 or TRBD2 for D (5 bases each). Germline V gives CDR1 SGHVS, CDR2 FQNEAQ. Trimming shortened V by 8 bases and J by 3 bases, and 12 bases separated the two germline ends. The CDR3 totals 13 residues. The chain's CDR3 is CASGAGGTDTQYF. Written as DNA, the CDR3 is TGTGCCAGCGGGGCCGGAGGTACAGATACGCAGTATTTT.

The chain uses TRBV11-2 and TRBJ2-3; tentative D call: TRBD2 (6 bases). Germline values: CDR1 SGHAT, CDR2 FQNNGV. The CDR3 loop spans 13 amino acids. The germline V and J ends were trimmed by 7 bases and 4 bases, with 12 bases remaining between them. CDR3 sequence reads: CASKGGIADTQYF. The CDR3 DNA follows: TGTGCCAGCAAAGGCGGGATCGCAGATACGCAGTATTTT.

The chain is built from TRBV30 and TRBJ2-1; no firm D call. CDR1 and CDR2 (germline): GTSNPN, SVGIG (reference sequence). With 4 bases removed from V and 8 bases from J, the gap between germline ends came to 12 bases. The CDR3 consists of 12 residues. CDR3 coding DNA: TGTGCCTGGACTAAGTTACATCATGAGCAGTTCTTC. It yields the protein CAWTKLHHEQFF. Variable domain in full (rest from reference TRBV30 and TRBJ2-1): SQTIHQWPATLVQPVGSPLSLECTVEGTSNPNLYWYRQAAGRGLQLLFYSVGIGQISSEVPQNLSASRPQDRQFILSSKKLLLSDSGFYLCAWTKLHHEQFFGPGTRLTVL.

V gene TRBV11-2 combines with J gene TRBJ1-6, with no clear D. CDR3 length: 14 residues. The V end lost 1 base, the J end lost 9 bases, and 10 bases lay between the germline ends. Germline V gene lookup returns CDR1 SGHAT and CDR2 FQNNGV. Here the CDR3 DNA reads TGTGCCAGCAGCTTAGGGGTAGGGAGTTCACCCCTCCACTTT. It yields the protein CASSLGVGSSPLHF. The full variable domain, in which reference TRBV11-2 and TRBJ1-6 provide the parts outside the CDR3, is EAGVAQSPRYKIIEKRQSVAFWCNPISGHATLYWYQQILGQGPKLLIQFQNNGVVDDSQLPKDRFSAERLKGVDSTLKIQPAKLEDSAVYLCASSLGVGSSPLHFGNGTRLTVT.

The chain couples TRBV7-9 to TRBJ2-5; TRBD1 aligns across 7 bases. The V gene's germline CDR1 is SEHNR and CDR2 FQNEAQ (reference sequence). V lost 10 bases to trimming and J lost 3 bases; unmatched junction nucleotides: 8. The CDR3 length is 13 residues. As DNA, the CDR3 is TGTGCCACCGGGGACAGTGAGAAAGAGACCCAGTACTTC. Encoded protein: CATGDSEKETQYF. The variable domain in full, completed from reference TRBV7-9 and TRBJ2-5, reads DTGVSQNPRHKITKRGQNVTFRCDPISEHNRLYWYRQTLGQGPEFLTYFQNEAQLEKSRLLSDRFSAERPKGSFSTLEIQRTEQGDSAMYLCATGDSEKETQYFGPGTRLLVL.

V gene TRBV10-2 combines with J gene TRBJ1-5; the D gene is possibly TRBD1 (5 bases). V lost 6 bases to trimming and J lost 4 bases, with 13 bases between them. CDR3 length: 14 residues. Looked up from germline, CDR1 is WSHSY and CDR2 is SAAADI. The CDR3 sequence: CASRVPGLNQPQHF. DNA for the CDR3: TGCGCCAGCAGGGTCCCGGGACTGAATCAGCCCCAGCATTTT.

The rearrangement links TRBV11-2 to TRBJ1-2, with 7 bases matching TRBD1. Germline V gives CDR1 SGHAT, CDR2 FQNNGV. This CDR3 has 16 amino acids. The trim removed 2 bases at V and 2 bases at J, leaving 8 bases unmatched. The CDR3 reads CASSLKGTELNYGYTF. The CDR3 nucleotides read TGTGCCAGCAGCTTAAAAGGGACAGAGCTAAACTATGGCTACACCTTC.

This chain connects TRBV13 to TRBJ1-1; TRBD1 might be the D (5 bases). Germline-derived CDR1 and CDR2 are PRHDT and FYEKMQ (reference sequence). The CDR3 covers 16 residues. The V end was cut by 0 bases, the J end by 0 bases, with 11 bases between. In DNA form, the CDR3 reads TGTGCCAGCAGCTTAGGATGGGGGGTCGTGAACACTGAAGCTTTCTTT. Residues: CASSLGWGVVNTEAFF.

The chain couples TRBV19 to TRBJ2-2; D remains ambiguous. The CDR3 length is 12 residues. CDR1 and CDR2 from the germline V gene are LNHDA and SQIVND (reference sequence). V was clipped by 7 bases and J by 7 bases, with 10 bases between them. The CDR3 protein is CASNSGIGELFF. CDR3 DNA: TGTGCCAGTAATAGTGGGATCGGGGAGCTGTTTTTT.

V gene TRBV28 combines with J gene TRBJ2-7, with a weak D call TRBD2 (6 bases). Germline V lookup: CDR1 MDHEN, CDR2 SYDVKM. CDR3 size: 15 residues. The V end lost 1 base, the J end lost 4 bases, and 14 bases lay between the germline ends. The CDR3 is CASSLSPAGRYEQYF. The CDR3 DNA follows: TGTGCCAGCAGTTTATCCCCCGCCGGGAGATACGAGCAGTACTTC.

Only a few counts were recorded for this clone. Its ends do not fully match the called genes, so a read error is possible. The chain has TRBV28 and TRBJ2-7; D is perhaps TRBD2 (6 bases). From germline, CDR1 is MDHEN and CDR2 SYDVKM. CDR3 length: 16 residues. CDR3 bases: TGTGCCAGCAGAGGAGGGAAGTTAGACAGCTCCTACGAGCAGTGCTTC. This codes for CASRGGKLDSSYEQCF. The whole variable domain, filled in from reference TRBV28 and TRBJ2-7, reads DVKVTQSSRYLVKRTGEKVFLECVQDMDHENMFWYRQDPGLGLRLIYFSYDVKMKEKGDIPEGYSVSREKKERFSLILESASTNQTSMYLCASRGGKLDSSYEQCFGPGTRLTVT.

The V call is TRBV10-1, the J call TRBJ1-5, with D maybe TRBD1 (6 bases). V was shortened by 6 bases and J by 2 bases, with 11 bases between the two germline ends. Looked up from germline, CDR1 is WNHNN and CDR2 is SYGVQD (reference sequence). This CDR3 spans 14 amino acids. Here the CDR3 DNA reads TGCGCCAGCAGGAACAGGGCCCGCAATCAGCCCCAGCATTTT. Its protein product is CASRNRARNQPQHF.

The rearrangement joins TRBV23-1 to TRBJ2-3, with TRBD2 as a possible D gene (5 bases). TRBV23-1 has ORF status, its function being uncertain. The V end lost 2 bases, the J end lost 4 bases, and 10 bases lay between the germline ends. The CDR3 has 14 amino acids. The DNA of the CDR3 is TGCGCCAGCAGTCAAGAGGAGGTCGCAGATACGCAGTATTTT. Amino acid sequence: CASSQEEVADTQYF.

The rearrangement uses TRBV5-4 and TRBJ2-3; possible D gene TRBD2, 6 bases. Trimming removed 3 bases at V and 3 bases at J, with 11 bases between. CDR1 and CDR2 (germline): SGHNT, YYREEE (reference sequence). CDR3 size: 14 residues. DNA for the CDR3: TGTGCCAGCAGCTGGGACTTAGGAACAGATACGCAGTATTTT. Protein sequence: CASSWDLGTDTQYF.

This clone appeared a few times. The rearrangement links TRBV6-5 to TRBJ2-3; 7 bases match TRBD1. CDR1 MNHEY and CDR2 SVGAGI come from the germline V gene. The CDR3 is 14 residues long. With V trimmed by 2 bases and J by 5 bases, 4 bases remained unmatched. The CDR3, as DNA: TGTGCCAGCAGTTACCAAGGGGGCTTAGATACGCAGTATTTT. Protein sequence: CASSYQGGLDTQYF.